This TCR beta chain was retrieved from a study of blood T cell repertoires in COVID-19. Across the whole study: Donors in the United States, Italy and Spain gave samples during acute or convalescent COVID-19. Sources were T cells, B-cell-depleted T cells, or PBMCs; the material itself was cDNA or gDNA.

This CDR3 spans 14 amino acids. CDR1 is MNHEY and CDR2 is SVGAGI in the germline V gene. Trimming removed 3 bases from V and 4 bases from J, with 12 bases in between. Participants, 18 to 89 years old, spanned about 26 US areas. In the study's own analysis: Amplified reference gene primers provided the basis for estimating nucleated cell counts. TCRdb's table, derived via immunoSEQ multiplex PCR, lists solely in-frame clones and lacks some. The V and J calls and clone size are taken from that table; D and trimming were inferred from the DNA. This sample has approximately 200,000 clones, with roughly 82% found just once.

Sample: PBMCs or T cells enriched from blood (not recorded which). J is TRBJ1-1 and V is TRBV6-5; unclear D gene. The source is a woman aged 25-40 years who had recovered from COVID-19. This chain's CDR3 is CASSYSGEITEAFF. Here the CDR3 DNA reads TGTGCCAGCAGTTATTCCGGGGAAATCACTGAAGCTTTCTTT.